The T cell receptor beta chain described here comes from a study of blood T cell repertoires in COVID-19. V gave up 4 bases and J gave up 6 bases; unmatched junction bases: 9. CDR3 length: 15 residues. Germline loops: CDR1 LGHDT, CDR2 YNNKEL (reference sequence). Sequenced by immunoSEQ multiplex PCR; TCRdb stores in-frame clones only, minus some. The data contain under 200,000 clones, around 83% of them singletons. Sequenced: peripheral blood. This receptor was identified in a woman older than 75 with acute or convalescent COVID-19. The chain joins TRBV3-1 (or the pseudogene TRBV3-2) to TRBJ1-5, with 7 bases lining up with TRBD1. CDR3 bases: TGTGCCAGCAGCCCCTATTGGGACAGCGGTCAGCCCCAGCATTTT. Translated: CASSPYWDSGQPQHF.